The clone carrying this T cell receptor beta chain appeared a few times. This record comes from a study of cytomegalovirus exposure and HLA in healthy donors. CDR3 length equals 15 residues. CDR1 and CDR2 from the germline V gene are SQVTM and ANQGSEA. The V gene lost 0 bases and the J gene lost 8 bases, with 19 bases spanning the gap. Researchers ran the PCR with 60 Vbeta and 13 Jbeta primers. Assay: immunoSEQ multiplex PCR; the TCRdb copy retains only in-frame clones and omits some. The sample has about 210,000 clones, more than 70% seen once. Sequencing was done on a sample of PBMCs. This TCR came from a boy aged 5-17 years in good health and CMV-seronegative. The V and J genes are TRBV29-1 and TRBJ1-2; D call uncertain. This CDR3 reads CSVEDLHELRRGYTF. For the CDR3, the DNA is TGCAGCGTTGAAGATCTCCACGAACTCAGGAGGGGCTACACCTTC.